Following are 18 T cell receptor beta chains from one sample sequenced in a study of T cell responses to AZD1222 COVID-19 vaccine. Here immunoSEQ multiplex PCR was the method, and the copy in TCRdb shows in-frame clones only, minus some. This table holds some 140,000 clones, roughly 90% found once. This sample comprised peripheral blood, obtained on day 0 of AZD1222 vaccination. These receptors all stem from an adult in good health.

This chain joins TRBV5-4 and TRBJ2-5; D may be TRBD2 (5 bases). Looked up from germline, CDR1 is SGHNT and CDR2 is YYREEE (reference sequence). Trimming shortened V by 0 bases and J by 4 bases, and 16 bases separated the two germline ends. The CDR3 length is 16 residues. The CDR3, as DNA: TGTGCCAGCAGCTTGGTAGTGGCGGCAGGAGGAGAGACCCAGTACTTC. It yields the protein CASSLVVAAGGETQYF.

This rearrangement joins TRBV2 to TRBJ1-2; D not resolved. The germline V gene encodes CDR1 SNHLY and CDR2 FYNNEI. The CDR3 contains 13 residues. V was pared by 2 bases and J by 4 bases, with 8 bases between. The CDR3 nucleotides are TGTGCCAGCAGTGAACCCGGGAGCTATGGCTACACCTTC. It encodes CASSEPGSYGYTF.

Here the CDR3 DNA reads TGTGCCTGGAGTTGGGTTTCTGGAAACACCATATATTTT. It is translated as CAWSWVSGNTIYF. The rearrangement joins TRBV30 to TRBJ1-3, with D hard to call. CDR1 is GTSNPN, CDR2 SVGIG, per germline (reference sequence). There are 13 residues in the CDR3. Trimming removed 2 bases from V and 1 base from J, with 6 bases in between.

This chain uses TRBV6-1 with TRBJ2-1, with 9 bases fitting TRBD1. The trim removed 5 bases at V and 3 bases at J, leaving 8 bases unmatched. Germline CDR1 and CDR2: MNHNS and SASEGT. This CDR3 region has 16 residues. The chain's CDR3 is CASSKGETGGYNEQFF. CDR3 bases: TGTGCCAGCAGTAAAGGGGAGACAGGGGGCTACAATGAGCAGTTCTTC.

The rearrangement joins TRBV5-1 to TRBJ1-3, with D possibly matching TRBD1 (6 bases). Deletions cut 0 bases from V and 0 bases from J, with 10 bases between. This CDR3 spans 16 amino acids. Germline V gene lookup returns CDR1 SGHRS and CDR2 YFSETQ. Here the CDR3 DNA reads TGCGCCAGCAGCTTGGGGGACACCTACTCTGGAAACACCATATATTTT. Its protein is CASSLGDTYSGNTIYF. Using reference TRBV5-1 and TRBJ1-3 for the parts outside the CDR3, the full variable domain is KAGVTQTPRYLIKTRGQQVTLSCSPISGHRSVSWYQQTPGQGLQFLFEYFSETQRNKGNFPGRFSGRQFSNSRSEMNVSTLELGDSALYLCASSLGDTYSGNTIYFGEGSWLTVV.

The rearrangement links TRBV7-2 to TRBJ1-5; the D gene is possibly TRBD1 (5 bases). V shed 9 bases and J shed 3 bases, with 12 bases lying between them. The CDR3 runs 13 residues. Germline CDR1 and CDR2: SGHTA and FQGNSA. The CDR3 DNA is TGTGCCAGTAATACAGGAATCAATCAGCCCCAGCATTTT. It yields the protein CASNTGINQPQHF.

The rearrangement links TRBV27 to TRBJ2-5; D possibly corresponds to TRBD2 (5 bases). V dropped 9 bases and J dropped 1 base, with 21 bases sitting between them. The CDR3 is 16 amino acids. Germline assignment: CDR1 MNHEY and CDR2 SMNVEV (reference sequence). The CDR3 loop is CASSRGPAILQETQYF. In DNA, the CDR3 is TGTGCCAGTTCCCGGGGTCCAGCGATACTCCAAGAGACCCAGTACTTC.

This sequence joins TRBV18 and TRBJ1-3; D unresolved. The CDR3 runs 16 residues. V lost 5 bases and J 0 bases, leaving 14 bases between the germline ends. The germline V gene encodes CDR1 KGHSH and CDR2 LQKENI. The CDR3, as DNA: TGTGCCAGCTCAGCAACGACGGGGAGCTCTGGAAACACCATATATTTT. Protein sequence: CASSATTGSSGNTIYF. Using reference TRBV18 and TRBJ1-3 for the parts outside the CDR3, the full variable domain is NAGVMQNPRHLVRRRGQEARLRCSPMKGHSHVYWYRQLPEEGLKFMVYLQKENIIDESGMPKERFSAEFPKEGPSILRIQQVVRGDSAAYFCASSATTGSSGNTIYFGEGSWLTVV.

The V gene is TRBV20-1, the J gene TRBJ2-1; TRBD1 is a possible D gene (6 bases). This CDR3 contains 11 residues. Germline CDR1 is DFQATT and CDR2 is SNEGSKA (reference sequence). The CDR3 region has the DNA TGCACCGAATCAGGGGACAATGAGCAGTTCTTC. It is translated as CTESGDNEQFF.

The J gene is TRBJ1-2, the V gene TRBV30, with TRBD1 identical over 7 bases. This CDR3 is 12 amino acids long. From germline, CDR1 is GTSNPN and CDR2 SVGIG (reference sequence). Trimming cost V 3 bases and J 8 bases; bases outside gene matches: 6. CDR3 sequence (DNA): TGTGCCTGGAGCCGGGACAGCGAAGGCTACACCTTC. As protein: CAWSRDSEGYTF. Filled out from reference TRBV30 and TRBJ1-2, the complete variable domain reads SQTIHQWPATLVQPVGSPLSLECTVEGTSNPNLYWYRQAAGRGLQLLFYSVGIGQISSEVPQNLSASRPQDRQFILSSKKLLLSDSGFYLCAWSRDSEGYTFGSGTRLTVV.

V usage is TRBV6-6 and J usage is TRBJ1-5; unclear D gene. Germline V gene data show CDR1 as MNHNY and CDR2 as SVGAGI (reference sequence). The CDR3 spans 14 residues. Trimming shortened V by 2 bases and J by 4 bases, and 9 bases separated the two germline ends. The CDR3 loop reads CASSYESPNQPQHF. The DNA of the CDR3 is TGTGCCAGCAGTTACGAGTCACCGAATCAGCCCCAGCATTTT.

This chain links TRBV7-3 with TRBJ2-3; no clear D gene. Germline-derived CDR1 and CDR2 are SGHTA and FQGTGA. This CDR3 has 13 residues. V lost 5 bases and J lost 5, with 11 bases in between. The CDR3 sequence: CASSPERIDTQYF. The CDR3 bases are TGTGCCAGCAGCCCCGAAAGAATAGATACGCAGTATTTT.

This rearrangement joins TRBV5-1 to TRBJ2-1, with 7 nucleotides matching TRBD2. Germline V gene data show CDR1 as SGHRS and CDR2 as YFSETQ. The CDR3 has 17 residues. The junction had 11 bases not matched to a gene; V was cut back by 4 bases and J by 1 base. CDR3 in DNA: TGCGCCAGCAGCACAGCCGGGGGGAATCCTTCCTACAATGAGCAGTTCTTC. Translation gives CASSTAGGNPSYNEQFF. The variable domain in full, completed from reference TRBV5-1 and TRBJ2-1, reads KAGVTQTPRYLIKTRGQQVTLSCSPISGHRSVSWYQQTPGQGLQFLFEYFSETQRNKGNFPGRFSGRQFSNSRSEMNVSTLELGDSALYLCASSTAGGNPSYNEQFFGPGTRLTVL.

This chain connects TRBV25-1 to TRBJ1-1, with TRBD1 matching 8 bases. Germline lookup yields CDR1 MGHDK and CDR2 SYGVNS. Unmatched junction bases numbered 10, after V lost 8 bases and J lost 11 bases. The CDR3 loop spans 12 amino acids. The CDR3 loop is CASGWTGSTAFF. CDR3 DNA: TGTGCCAGCGGCTGGACAGGGAGTACGGCTTTCTTT.

The rearrangement uses TRBV5-4 and TRBJ1-2; D ambiguous. CDR3 length: 16 residues. Germline V gene sequence: CDR1 SGHNT, CDR2 YYREEE (reference sequence). V shed 0 bases and J shed 7 bases, with 19 bases lying between them. CDR3 DNA sequence: TGTGCCAGCAGCTTGGTCCCATCTGTAGGGAGTGGTGGCTACACCTTC. Its protein product is CASSLVPSVGSGGYTF.

The gene calls are TRBV10-2 and TRBJ2-7, with 10 bases identical to TRBD2. This CDR3 spans 14 amino acids. Germline V gene sequence: CDR1 WSHSY, CDR2 SAAADI. J gave up 5 bases and V 6 bases, and 7 bases lay outside the gene matches. CDR3 nucleotide sequence: TGCGCCAGCAGCCCTAGCGGGAGACTCCACGAGCAGTACTTC. This encodes CASSPSGRLHEQYF.

The CDR3 reads CASSLTSGSFETQYF. CDR3 sequence (DNA): TGTGCCAGTAGTCTTACTAGCGGGAGCTTCGAGACCCAGTACTTC. J is TRBJ2-5 and V is TRBV19, with TRBD2 identical over 11 bases. V shed 5 bases and J 5 bases; nucleotides not matched to a gene: 7. This CDR3 comprises 15 residues. From germline, CDR1 is LNHDA and CDR2 SQIVND (reference sequence).

V gene TRBV7-9 combines with J gene TRBJ2-2; the D is unclear. With 3 bases removed from V and 0 bases from J, the gap between germline ends came to 5 bases. This CDR3 has 14 residues. In germline, CDR1 is SEHNR, CDR2 FQNEAQ (reference sequence). CDR3 sequence reads: CASSFAANTGELFF. The CDR3 nucleotides read TGTGCCAGCAGCTTCGCGGCGAACACCGGGGAGCTGTTTTTT.